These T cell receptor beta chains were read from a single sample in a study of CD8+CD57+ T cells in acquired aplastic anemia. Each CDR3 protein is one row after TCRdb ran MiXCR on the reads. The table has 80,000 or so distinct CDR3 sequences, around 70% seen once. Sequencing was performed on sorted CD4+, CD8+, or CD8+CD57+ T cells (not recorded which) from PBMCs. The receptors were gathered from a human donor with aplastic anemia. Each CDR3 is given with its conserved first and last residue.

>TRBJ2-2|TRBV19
CASSWQPGAGELFF
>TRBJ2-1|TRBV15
CATSRGDSYNEQFF
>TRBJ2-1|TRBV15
CATSRELIGNEQFF
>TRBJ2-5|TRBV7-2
CASSDREQETQYF
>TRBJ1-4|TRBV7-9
CASSIRQERNEKLFF
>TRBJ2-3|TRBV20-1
CSAEGLAGGPDTQYF
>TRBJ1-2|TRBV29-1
CSVEDLNNYGYTF
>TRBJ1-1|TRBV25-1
CASSAWGGGNTEAFF
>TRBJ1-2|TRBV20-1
CSAIDRGNTF
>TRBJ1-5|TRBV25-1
CASHYTGRMIKGNQPQHF
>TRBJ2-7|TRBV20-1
CSARRRDVTIEQYF
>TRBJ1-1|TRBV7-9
CASGPELSTEAFF
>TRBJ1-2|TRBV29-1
CSVIRAGRTNYGYTF
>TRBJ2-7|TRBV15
CATSSRRETGTYEQYF
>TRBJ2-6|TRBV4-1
CASSQAVSGANVLTF
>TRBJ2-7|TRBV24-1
CATSASGVHEQYF
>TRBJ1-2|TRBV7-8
CASSLGATGYGYTF
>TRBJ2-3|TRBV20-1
CSARSSTDTQYF
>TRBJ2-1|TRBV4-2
CASSQDLRVEVNEQFF
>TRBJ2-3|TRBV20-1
CSVIAGGRVTDTQYF
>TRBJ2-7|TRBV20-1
CSARLAGGLAYEQYF
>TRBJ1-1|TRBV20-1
CSASFFRGQNTEAFF
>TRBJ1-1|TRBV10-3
CAISGTGDMTEAFF
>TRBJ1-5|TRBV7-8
CASSFGGGDQPQHF
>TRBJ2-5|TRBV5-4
CASSLVVAGQETQYF
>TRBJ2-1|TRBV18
CASSPTPSSGRPHEQFF
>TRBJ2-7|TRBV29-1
CSAQDRPYEQYF
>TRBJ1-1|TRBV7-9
CASSILEVTEAFF
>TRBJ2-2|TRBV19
CASSIRVNTGELFF
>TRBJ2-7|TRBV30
CAWRDQAHPSAEQYF
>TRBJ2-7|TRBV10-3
CAISEGTGDNEQYF
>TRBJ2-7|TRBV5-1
CASSLRTSDEQYF
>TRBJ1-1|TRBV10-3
CAISDGTGASEAFF
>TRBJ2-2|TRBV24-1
CATSDPRTGTGELFF
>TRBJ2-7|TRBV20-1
CSARGDSTYEQYF
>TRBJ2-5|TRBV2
CASSASGVGGETQYF
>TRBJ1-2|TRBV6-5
CASSYSGTDYGYTF
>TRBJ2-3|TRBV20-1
CSAWQEGRSNTQYF
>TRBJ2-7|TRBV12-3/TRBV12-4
CASRQGQAFQNYEQYF
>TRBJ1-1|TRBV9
CASSTQPGQGEAFF
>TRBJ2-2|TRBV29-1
CSVEPAGMAGELFF
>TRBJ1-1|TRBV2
CASSEEGFTGSEAFF
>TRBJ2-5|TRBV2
CASSGNGGTQYF
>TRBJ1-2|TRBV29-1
CSVLTHYGYTF
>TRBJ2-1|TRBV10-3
CAISEPRKRERTRNEQFF
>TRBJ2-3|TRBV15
CATSRDRTGGTDTQYF
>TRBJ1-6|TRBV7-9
CASSLEWQGDSPLHF
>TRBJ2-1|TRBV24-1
CATGFDRGPYNEQFF
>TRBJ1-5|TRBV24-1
CATYRGQPQHF
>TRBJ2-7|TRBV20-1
CSAKRAGDYEQYF